The clone carrying this T cell receptor beta chain was counted only a few times. The antigen remains unidentified. The data are from a study of blood T cells in healthy people across ages. The junction had 5 bases not matched to a gene; V was cut back by 0 bases and J by 6 bases. Germline values: CDR1 SGHRS, CDR2 YFSETQ. CDR3 length: 15 residues. Broader study findings: A conclusive naive versus antigen-experienced comparison was prevented by the unsorted PBMCs.

Alongside a J-beta primer mix, a sample-barcoded 5' primer served in a second PCR lasting about 6 to 12 cycles. MiXCR was run by TCRdb on the 5' RACE reads, yielding one entry per CDR3 protein. The repertoire includes 550,000 to 650,000 distinct CDR3 sequences, over 25% of them detected once, and 3% to 4% sits in the top ten. Every participating donor contributed 8.5 to 10 milliliters of peripheral blood through a draw. These sequences were also reported in another study, on T cells of mothers and their children. As that report states: Related pairs of mothers and children showed slightly higher, non-significant overlap versus unrelated pairs.

The sequencing input was blood. The V and J genes are TRBV5-1 and TRBJ2-1, with 8 nucleotides matching TRBD2. The clonotype was recovered from a boy under 10 years old in good health. CDR3 in DNA: TGCGCCAGCAGCTTGGCGGCTAGCGGGCTCAATGAGCAGTTCTTC. Amino acid sequence: CASSLAASGLNEQFF.